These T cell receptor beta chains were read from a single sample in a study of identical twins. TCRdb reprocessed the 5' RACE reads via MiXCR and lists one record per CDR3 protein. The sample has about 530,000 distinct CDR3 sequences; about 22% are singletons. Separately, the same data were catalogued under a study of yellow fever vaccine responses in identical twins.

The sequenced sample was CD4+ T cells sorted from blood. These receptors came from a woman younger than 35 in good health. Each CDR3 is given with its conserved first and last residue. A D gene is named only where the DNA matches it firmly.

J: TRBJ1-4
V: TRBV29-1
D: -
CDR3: CSVAFQEKLFF

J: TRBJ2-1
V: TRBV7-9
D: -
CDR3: CASSLSSGDGGFF

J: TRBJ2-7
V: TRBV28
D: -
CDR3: CASSDGQFYYEQYF

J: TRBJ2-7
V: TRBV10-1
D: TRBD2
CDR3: CASRGLAGFYEQYF

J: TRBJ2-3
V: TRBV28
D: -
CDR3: CASSSLIGFGTDTQYF

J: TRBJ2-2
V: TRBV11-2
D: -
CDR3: CASSLAVGPGELFF

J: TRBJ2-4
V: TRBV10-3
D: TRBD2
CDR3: CAISESGGWTKNIQYF

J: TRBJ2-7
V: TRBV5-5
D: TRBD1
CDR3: CASSQDRGAYEQYF

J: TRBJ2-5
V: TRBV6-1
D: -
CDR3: CASSEAYRPAGETQYF

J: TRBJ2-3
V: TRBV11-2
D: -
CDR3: CASSLGRFSDTQYF

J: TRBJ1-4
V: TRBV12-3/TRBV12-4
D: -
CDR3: CASSFSGSTGEKLFF

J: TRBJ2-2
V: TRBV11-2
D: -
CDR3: CASRRWGGHTGELFF

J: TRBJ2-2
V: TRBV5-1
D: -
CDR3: CASSFSSTPGELFF

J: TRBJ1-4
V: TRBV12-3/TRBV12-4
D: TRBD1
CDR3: CASRKQGQEKLFF

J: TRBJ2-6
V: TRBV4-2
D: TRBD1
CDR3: CASSQNGQGQSGANVLTF

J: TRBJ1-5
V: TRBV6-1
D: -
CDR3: CASSEAHGKGGNQPQHF

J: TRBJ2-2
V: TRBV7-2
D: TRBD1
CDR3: CASSPPGQVNTGELFF

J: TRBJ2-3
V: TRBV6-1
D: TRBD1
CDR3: CASSEAKGALADTQYF

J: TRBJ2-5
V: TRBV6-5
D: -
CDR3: CASSYSYAGETQYF

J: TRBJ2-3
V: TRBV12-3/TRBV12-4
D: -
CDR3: CASSRQTRTDTQYF

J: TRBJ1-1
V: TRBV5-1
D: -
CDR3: CASSPGASRNTEAFF

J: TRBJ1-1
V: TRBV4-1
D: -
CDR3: CASSPPVGRGDTEAFF

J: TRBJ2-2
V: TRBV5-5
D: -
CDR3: CASSYLGSVNTGELFF

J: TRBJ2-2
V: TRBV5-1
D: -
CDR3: CASMPDTENTGELFF

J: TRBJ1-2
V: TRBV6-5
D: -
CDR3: CASSYIPGHGYGYTF

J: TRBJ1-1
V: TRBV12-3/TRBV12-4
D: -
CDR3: CASSATGEAFF

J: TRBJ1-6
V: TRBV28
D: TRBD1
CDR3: CASSRLSGQLYNSPLHF

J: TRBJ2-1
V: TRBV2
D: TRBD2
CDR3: CASSAIPGLGPYNEQFF

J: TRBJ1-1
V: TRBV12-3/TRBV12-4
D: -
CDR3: CASSPQLAGNTEAFF

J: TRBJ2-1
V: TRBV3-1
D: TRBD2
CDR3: CASSQLGLAGGIYEQFF

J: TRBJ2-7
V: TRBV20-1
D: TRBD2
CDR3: CSAASGSRVEQYF

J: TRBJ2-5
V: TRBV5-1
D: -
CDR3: CASSSQGSAKETQYF

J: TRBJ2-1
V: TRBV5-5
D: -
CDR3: CASKGGFSSYNEQFF

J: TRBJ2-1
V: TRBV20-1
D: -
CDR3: CSAGLRNELFF

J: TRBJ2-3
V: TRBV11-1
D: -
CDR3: CASSLRGMAGESTDTQYF

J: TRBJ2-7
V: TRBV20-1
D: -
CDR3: CSARGRDPHEQYF

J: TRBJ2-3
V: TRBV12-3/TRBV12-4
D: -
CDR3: CASSRRTDTDTQYF

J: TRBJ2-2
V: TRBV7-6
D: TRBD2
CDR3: CASSLASRGGVGELFF

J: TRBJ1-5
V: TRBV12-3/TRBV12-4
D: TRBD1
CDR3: CASARDSYSNQPQHF

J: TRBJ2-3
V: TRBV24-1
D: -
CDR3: CATSDFSRTDTQYF

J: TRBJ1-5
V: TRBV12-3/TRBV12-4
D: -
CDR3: CASRSGTNNQPQHF

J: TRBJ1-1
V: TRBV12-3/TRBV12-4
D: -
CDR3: CASTVQGNTEAFF

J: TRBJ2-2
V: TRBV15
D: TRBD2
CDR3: CATSRGGGGAGELFF

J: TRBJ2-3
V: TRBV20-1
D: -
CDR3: CSATPGLYTDTQYF

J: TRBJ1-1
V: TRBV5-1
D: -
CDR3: CASHQDNTEAFF

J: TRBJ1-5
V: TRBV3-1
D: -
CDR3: CASSQGAQPAGQPQHF

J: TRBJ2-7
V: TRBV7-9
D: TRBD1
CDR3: CASTNPGQGNYEQYF

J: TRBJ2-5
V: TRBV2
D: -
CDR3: CASRDSQETQYF

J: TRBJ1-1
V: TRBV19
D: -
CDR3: CASSNGLNTEAFF

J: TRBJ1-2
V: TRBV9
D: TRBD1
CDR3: CASSGTGYMLNLPANYGYTF

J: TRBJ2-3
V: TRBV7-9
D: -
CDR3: CASSLFGGATTDTQYF

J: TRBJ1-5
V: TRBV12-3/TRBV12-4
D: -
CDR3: CASNSGGGYQPQHF

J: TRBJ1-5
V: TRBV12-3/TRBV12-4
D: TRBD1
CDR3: CASSWVGGLSHQPQHF